This T cell receptor (beta chain) was retrieved from a study of cytomegalovirus exposure and HLA in healthy donors. Study results and limitations: A later analysis appeared to link common viral pathogens to several of the most significant clusters. As a later analysis revealed, most CMV-associated TCR beta chains appeared HLA-restricted.

The CDR3 is made up of 17 amino acids. V was shortened by 4 bases and J by 0 bases, with 17 bases between the two germline ends. The germline gives CDR1 PRHDT, CDR2 FYEKMQ (reference sequence). There are a few counts of this clone. Its cognate antigen is unknown. PCR primers comprised 60 Vbeta and 13 Jbeta primers. The data were produced by immunoSEQ multiplex PCR, yet TCRdb's version contains in-frame clones alone and is incomplete. Among about 130,000 clones listed, around 86% were seen once. Sequenced material: PBMCs. The receptor was derived from a man younger than 35 in good health and CMV-seronegative. The rearrangement links TRBV13 to TRBJ2-3; TRBD2 might be the D (7 bases). The CDR3 coding sequence is TGTGCCAGCAGCTCACACGGGGGGCGGCCTAGCACAGATACGCAGTATTTT. Its translation: CASSSHGGRPSTDTQYF.